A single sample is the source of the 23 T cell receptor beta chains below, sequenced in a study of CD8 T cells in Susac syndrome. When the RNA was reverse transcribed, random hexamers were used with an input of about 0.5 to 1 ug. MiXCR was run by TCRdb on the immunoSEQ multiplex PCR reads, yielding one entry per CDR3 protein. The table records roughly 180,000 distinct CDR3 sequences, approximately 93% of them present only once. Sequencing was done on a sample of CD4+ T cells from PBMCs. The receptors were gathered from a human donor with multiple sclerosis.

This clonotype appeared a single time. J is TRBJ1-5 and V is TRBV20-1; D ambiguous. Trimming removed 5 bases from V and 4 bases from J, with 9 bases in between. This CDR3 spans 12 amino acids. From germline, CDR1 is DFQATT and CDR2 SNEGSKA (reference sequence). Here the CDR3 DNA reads TGCAGTGCTGCCCGAACAAATCAGCCCCAGCATTTT. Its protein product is CSAARTNQPQHF.

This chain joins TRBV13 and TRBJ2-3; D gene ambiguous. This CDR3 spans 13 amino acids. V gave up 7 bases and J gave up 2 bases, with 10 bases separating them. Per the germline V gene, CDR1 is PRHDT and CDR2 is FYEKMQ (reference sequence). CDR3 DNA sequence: TGTGCCAGCATCCAAATCTCCACAGATACGCAGTATTTT. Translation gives CASIQISTDTQYF.

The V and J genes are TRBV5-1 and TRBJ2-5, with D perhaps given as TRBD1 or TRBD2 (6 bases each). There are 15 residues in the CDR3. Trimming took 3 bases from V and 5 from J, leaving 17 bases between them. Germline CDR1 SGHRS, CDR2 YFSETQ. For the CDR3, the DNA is TGCGCCAGCAGCTCGGGACACCGCAGCGGGGAGACCCAGTACTTC. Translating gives CASSSGHRSGETQYF.

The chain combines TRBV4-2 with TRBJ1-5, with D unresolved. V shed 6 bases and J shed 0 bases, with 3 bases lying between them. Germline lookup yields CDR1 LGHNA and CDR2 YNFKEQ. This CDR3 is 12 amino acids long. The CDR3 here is CASSYSNQPQHF. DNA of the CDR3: TGTGCCAGCAGTTATAGCAATCAGCCCCAGCATTTT.

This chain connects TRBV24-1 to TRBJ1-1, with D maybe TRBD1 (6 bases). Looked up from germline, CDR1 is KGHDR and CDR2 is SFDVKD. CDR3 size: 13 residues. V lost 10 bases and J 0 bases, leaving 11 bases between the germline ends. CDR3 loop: CATKDSMNTEAFF. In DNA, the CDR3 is TGTGCCACGAAGGACAGTATGAACACTGAAGCTTTCTTT.

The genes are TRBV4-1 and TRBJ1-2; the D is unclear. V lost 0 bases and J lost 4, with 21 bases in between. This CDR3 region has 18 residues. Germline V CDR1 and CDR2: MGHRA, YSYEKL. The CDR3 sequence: CASSQERGHSLSLYGYTF. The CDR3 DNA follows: TGCGCCAGCAGCCAAGAAAGAGGGCACAGTCTTTCCCTCTATGGCTACACCTTC.

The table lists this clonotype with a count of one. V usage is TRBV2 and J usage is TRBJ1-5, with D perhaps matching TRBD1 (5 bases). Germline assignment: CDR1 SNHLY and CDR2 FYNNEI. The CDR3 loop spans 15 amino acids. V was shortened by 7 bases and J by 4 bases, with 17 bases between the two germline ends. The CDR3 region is CASKGMEGGNQPQHF. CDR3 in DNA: TGTGCCAGCAAGGGGATGGAAGGTGGGAATCAGCCCCAGCATTTT.

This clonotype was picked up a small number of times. The CDR3 region has the DNA TGTGCCAGCTCACCCCGGACAGAGAACACTGAAGCTTTCTTT. Its protein product is CASSPRTENTEAFF. The chain links TRBV18 to TRBJ1-1, with D maybe TRBD1 (6 bases). This CDR3 spans 14 amino acids. Per the germline V gene, CDR1 is KGHSH and CDR2 is LQKENI. Trimming stripped 3 bases from V and 1 base from J, with 9 bases between.

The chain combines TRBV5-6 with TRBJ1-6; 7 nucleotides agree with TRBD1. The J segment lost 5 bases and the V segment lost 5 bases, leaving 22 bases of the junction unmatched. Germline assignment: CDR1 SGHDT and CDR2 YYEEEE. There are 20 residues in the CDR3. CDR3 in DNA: TGTGCCAGCAGTTGGACCACAGGGGCCACCATTGTAGTGAATAATTCACCCCTCCACTTT. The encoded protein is CASSWTTGATIVVNNSPLHF.

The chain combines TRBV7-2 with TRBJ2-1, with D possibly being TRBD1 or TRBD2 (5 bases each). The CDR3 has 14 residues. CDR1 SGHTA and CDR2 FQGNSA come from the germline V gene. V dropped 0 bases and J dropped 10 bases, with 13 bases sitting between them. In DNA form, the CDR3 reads TGTGCCAGCAGCTTAGCGCACGGGGCTGGGGAGCAGTTCTTC. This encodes CASSLAHGAGEQFF.

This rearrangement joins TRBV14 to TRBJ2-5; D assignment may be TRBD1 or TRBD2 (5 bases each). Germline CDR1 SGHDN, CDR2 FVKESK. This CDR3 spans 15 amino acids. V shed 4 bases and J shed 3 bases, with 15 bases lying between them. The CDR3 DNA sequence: TGTGCCAGCAGCCTCTTCGGGACCGCCAAAGAGACCCAGTACTTC. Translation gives CASSLFGTAKETQYF.

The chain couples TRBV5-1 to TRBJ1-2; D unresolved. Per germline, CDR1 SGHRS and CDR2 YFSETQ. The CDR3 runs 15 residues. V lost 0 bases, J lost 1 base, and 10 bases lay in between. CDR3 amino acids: CASSLESAHNYGYTF. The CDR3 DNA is TGCGCCAGCAGCTTGGAGTCTGCCCATAACTATGGCTACACCTTC. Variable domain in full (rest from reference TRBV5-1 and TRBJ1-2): KAGVTQTPRYLIKTRGQQVTLSCSPISGHRSVSWYQQTPGQGLQFLFEYFSETQRNKGNFPGRFSGRQFSNSRSEMNVSTLELGDSALYLCASSLESAHNYGYTFGSGTRLTVV.

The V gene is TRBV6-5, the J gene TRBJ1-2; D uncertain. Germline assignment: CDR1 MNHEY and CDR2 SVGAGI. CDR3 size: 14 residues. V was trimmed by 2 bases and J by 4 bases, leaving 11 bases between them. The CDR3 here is CASSYTERAYGYTF. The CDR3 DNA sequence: TGTGCCAGCAGTTACACCGAGAGGGCCTATGGCTACACCTTC.

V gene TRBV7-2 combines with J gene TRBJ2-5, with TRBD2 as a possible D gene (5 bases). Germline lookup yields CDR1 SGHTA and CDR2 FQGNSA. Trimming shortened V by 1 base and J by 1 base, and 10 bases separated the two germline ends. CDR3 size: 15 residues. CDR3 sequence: CASSLVGSSQETQYF. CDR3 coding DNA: TGTGCCAGCAGCTTAGTAGGGAGTAGCCAAGAGACCCAGTACTTC.

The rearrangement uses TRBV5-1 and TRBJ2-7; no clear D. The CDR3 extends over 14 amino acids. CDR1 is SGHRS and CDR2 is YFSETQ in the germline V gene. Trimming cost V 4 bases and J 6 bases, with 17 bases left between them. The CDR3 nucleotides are TGCGCCAGCAGCCTTGATTTAACACCTCGCGAGCAGTACTTC. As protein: CASSLDLTPREQYF.

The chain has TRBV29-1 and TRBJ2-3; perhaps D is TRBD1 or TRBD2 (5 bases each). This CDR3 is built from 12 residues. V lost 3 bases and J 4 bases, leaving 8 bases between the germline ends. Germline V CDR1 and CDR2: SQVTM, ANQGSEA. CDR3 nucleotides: TGCAGCGTTGACCGGGGCGCAGATACGCAGTATTTT. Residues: CSVDRGADTQYF.

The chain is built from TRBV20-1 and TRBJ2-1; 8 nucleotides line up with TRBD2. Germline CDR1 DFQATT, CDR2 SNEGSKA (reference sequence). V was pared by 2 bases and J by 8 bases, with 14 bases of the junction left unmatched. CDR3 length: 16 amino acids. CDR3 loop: CSARSSGTRNVDEQFF. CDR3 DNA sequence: TGCAGTGCTAGAAGTTCAGGGACTAGAAACGTAGATGAGCAGTTCTTC.

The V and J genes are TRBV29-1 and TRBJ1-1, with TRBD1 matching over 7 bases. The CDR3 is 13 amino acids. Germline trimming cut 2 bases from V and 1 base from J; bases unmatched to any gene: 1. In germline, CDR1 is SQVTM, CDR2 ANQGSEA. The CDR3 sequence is CSVEQGGNTEAFF. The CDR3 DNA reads TGCAGCGTTGAACAGGGGGGGAACACTGAAGCTTTCTTT.

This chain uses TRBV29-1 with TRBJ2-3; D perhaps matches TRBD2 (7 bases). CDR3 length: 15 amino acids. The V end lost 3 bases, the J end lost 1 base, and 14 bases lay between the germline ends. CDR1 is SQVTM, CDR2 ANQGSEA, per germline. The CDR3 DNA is TGCAGCGTTGATGCTCCGGGGGGCGGCACAGATACGCAGTATTTT. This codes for CSVDAPGGGTDTQYF.

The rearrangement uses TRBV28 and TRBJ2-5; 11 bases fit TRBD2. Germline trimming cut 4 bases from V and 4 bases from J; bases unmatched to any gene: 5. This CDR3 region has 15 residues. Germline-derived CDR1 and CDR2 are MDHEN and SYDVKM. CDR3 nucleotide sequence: TGTGCCAGCAGTTCGTTTAGCGGGGGGGCAGAGACCCAGTACTTC. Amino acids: CASSSFSGGAETQYF. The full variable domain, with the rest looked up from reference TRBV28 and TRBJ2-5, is DVKVTQSSRYLVKRTGEKVFLECVQDMDHENMFWYRQDPGLGLRLIYFSYDVKMKEKGDIPEGYSVSREKKERFSLILESASTNQTSMYLCASSSFSGGAETQYFGPGTRLLVL.

The CDR3 reads CATVSAMGFEQFF. CDR3 sequence (DNA): TGTGCCACTGTTTCTGCTATGGGGTTTGAGCAGTTCTTC. V and J are TRBV7-9 and TRBJ2-1; D is unresolved. V was trimmed by 10 bases and J by 9 bases, leaving 19 bases between them. The germline gives CDR1 SEHNR, CDR2 FQNEAQ (reference sequence). There are 13 residues in the CDR3.

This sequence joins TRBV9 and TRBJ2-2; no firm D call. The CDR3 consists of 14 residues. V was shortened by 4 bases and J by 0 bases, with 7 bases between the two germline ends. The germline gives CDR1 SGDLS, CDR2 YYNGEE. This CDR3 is CASSNRSNTGELFF. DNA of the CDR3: TGTGCCAGCAGCAACAGATCGAACACCGGGGAGCTGTTTTTT.

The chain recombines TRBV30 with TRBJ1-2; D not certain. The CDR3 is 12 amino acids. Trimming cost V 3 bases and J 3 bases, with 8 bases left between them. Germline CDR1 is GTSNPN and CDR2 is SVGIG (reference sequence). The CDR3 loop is CAWRGLDYGYTF. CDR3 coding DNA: TGTGCCTGGAGGGGCCTTGACTATGGCTACACCTTC.